Given below is one TCR beta chain in context. The sample originates from a study of T cells expressing NK-cell markers. Whole-study context: HCMV seropositivity characterized most of the eight sequenced donors, and seronegativity one.

Germline assignment: CDR1 SGHRS and CDR2 YFSETQ. CDR3 length equals 16 residues. Libraries used 5'RACE template switching adding universal primer site and UMIs. TCRdb reprocessed the 5' RACE reads, keeping one entry per CDR3 protein, no DNA. The table lists roughly 160,000 distinct CDR3 sequences, with about 18% in the top ten. This receptor was taken from a woman between 18 and 70 years old in good health. What was sequenced was blood T cells: a sorted CD56 or NKG2C T cell subset, CD4+ or CD8+ T cells, or bulk PBMC T cells (not recorded which). The chain uses TRBV5-1 and TRBJ2-5; TCRdb selects TRBD2, and the lack of DNA leaves this call unchecked. CDR3 in amino acids: CASSFPIAGGSETQYF.